Following are 5 T cell receptor beta chains from one sample sequenced in a study of blood T cell repertoires in COVID-19. The assay was immunoSEQ multiplex PCR, and TCRdb's table has in-frame clones only and misses some. The sample has some 100,000 clones, roughly 84% seen once. What was sequenced was peripheral blood. These receptors all come from a woman aged 55-70 years with acute or convalescent COVID-19.

The rearrangement joins TRBV5-5 to TRBJ1-2; tentative D call: TRBD1 (6 bases). CDR1 SGHKS and CDR2 YYEKEE come from the germline V gene (reference sequence). Deletions cut 4 bases from V and 0 bases from J, with 10 bases between. The CDR3 consists of 14 residues. The CDR3 sequence: CASSPGQTNYGYTF. The CDR3 region has the DNA TGTGCCAGCAGCCCGGGACAAACTAACTATGGCTACACCTTC.

The chain couples TRBV4-1 to TRBJ1-5, with D hard to call. The CDR3 has 15 residues. V dropped 2 bases and J dropped 1 base, with 9 bases sitting between them. Germline CDR1 reads MGHRA; CDR2 reads YSYEKL. DNA of the CDR3: TGCGCCAGCAGCCAACCGAAACGGAGCAATCAGCCCCAGCATTTT. Protein: CASSQPKRSNQPQHF.

The J gene is TRBJ1-2, the V gene TRBV30; a weak D match, TRBD1 (5 bases). Trimming removed 4 bases from V and 4 bases from J, with 7 bases in between. The CDR3 runs 11 residues. Germline V gene sequence: CDR1 GTSNPN, CDR2 SVGIG (reference sequence). The chain's CDR3 is CAWNQGYGYTF. CDR3 DNA: TGTGCCTGGAACCAGGGCTATGGCTACACCTTC.

V and J are TRBV30 and TRBJ1-5; possibly TRBD1 for D (5 bases). V lost 5 bases to trimming and J lost 9 bases, with 17 bases between them. The CDR3 covers 13 residues. CDR1 and CDR2 (germline): GTSNPN, SVGIG (reference sequence). The CDR3 nucleotides read TGTGCCTGGGAAACGACAGACCAAGGGCCCCAGCATTTT. It codes for CAWETTDQGPQHF.

V and J are TRBV2 and TRBJ1-3; the D is unclear. CDR3 length: 14 amino acids. V was pared by 0 bases and J by 1 base, with 4 bases between. Germline lookup yields CDR1 SNHLY and CDR2 FYNNEI. The CDR3 is CASSEARSGNTIYF. In DNA form, the CDR3 reads TGTGCCAGCAGTGAAGCCAGATCTGGAAACACCATATATTTT.